This T cell receptor beta chain was observed in a study of T cells in Graves' hyperthyroidism and ophthalmopathy. TCR beta CDR3 region amplification was performed from RNA transcripts. A first-round RT-PCR of the TCR CDR3 used the HTBI primer set. TCRdb fed the multiplex PCR reads into MiXCR, producing one record per CDR3 protein. This table has approximately 410,000 distinct CDR3 sequences, roughly 15% appearing once. Germline lookup yields CDR1 GTSNPN and CDR2 SVGIG (reference sequence). V was trimmed by 2 bases and J by 0 bases, leaving 13 bases between them. The CDR3 contains 15 residues. PBMCs came from less than 11 ml fresh peripheral blood. About this clonotype: The antigen is unknown.

Study results and caveats: Model output signaled ophthalmopathy a median around 5.9 months ahead of onset. Ophthalmopathy was distinguished from stable hyperthyroidism by 13 V-J signatures. Blood also held most thyroid clonotypes expanded beyond 0.001.

The sequence was obtained from a man younger than 35 with Graves' ophthalmopathy. Sequenced input: blood. The chain recombines TRBV30 with TRBJ1-2; D gene unclear. The CDR3 here is CAWSRGSRSNYGYTF. The DNA for the CDR3 is TGTGCCTGGAGTAGAGGCAGCCGATCTAACTATGGCTACACCTTC.